Below, one TCR beta chain is given with its context. Its antigen is as yet unknown. This entry comes from a study of CD8+ T cells in alopecia areata. Study findings and constraints: Mouse data revealed clearer TCR sharing than patient data did, a gap possibly tied to HLA. Across lesional scalp, and particularly alopecia totalis/universalis, clonality surpassed that of normal scalp.

With 1 base removed from V and 2 bases from J, the gap between germline ends came to 14 bases. This CDR3 comprises 16 residues. CDR1 LGHNA and CDR2 YNFKEQ come from the germline V gene. Extracted from the samples, RNA was reverse transcribed into cDNA to serve as the sequencing template. The assay was immunoSEQ multiplex PCR, and TCRdb's table has in-frame clones only and misses some. Among fewer than 110,000 clones listed, roughly 53% were seen once. CD4+ and CD8+ T cells were sorted from PBMCs stained for CD3, CD4 and CD8. The specimen sequenced was CD4+ T cells sorted from blood. The rearrangement joins TRBV4-2 to TRBJ2-5, with a possible D match to TRBD2 (6 bases). The sequence was obtained from a human donor in good health. The CDR3 sequence: CASSQGEAGRQETQYF. The CDR3 coding sequence is TGTGCCAGCAGCCAAGGGGAGGCGGGGAGACAAGAGACCCAGTACTTC.